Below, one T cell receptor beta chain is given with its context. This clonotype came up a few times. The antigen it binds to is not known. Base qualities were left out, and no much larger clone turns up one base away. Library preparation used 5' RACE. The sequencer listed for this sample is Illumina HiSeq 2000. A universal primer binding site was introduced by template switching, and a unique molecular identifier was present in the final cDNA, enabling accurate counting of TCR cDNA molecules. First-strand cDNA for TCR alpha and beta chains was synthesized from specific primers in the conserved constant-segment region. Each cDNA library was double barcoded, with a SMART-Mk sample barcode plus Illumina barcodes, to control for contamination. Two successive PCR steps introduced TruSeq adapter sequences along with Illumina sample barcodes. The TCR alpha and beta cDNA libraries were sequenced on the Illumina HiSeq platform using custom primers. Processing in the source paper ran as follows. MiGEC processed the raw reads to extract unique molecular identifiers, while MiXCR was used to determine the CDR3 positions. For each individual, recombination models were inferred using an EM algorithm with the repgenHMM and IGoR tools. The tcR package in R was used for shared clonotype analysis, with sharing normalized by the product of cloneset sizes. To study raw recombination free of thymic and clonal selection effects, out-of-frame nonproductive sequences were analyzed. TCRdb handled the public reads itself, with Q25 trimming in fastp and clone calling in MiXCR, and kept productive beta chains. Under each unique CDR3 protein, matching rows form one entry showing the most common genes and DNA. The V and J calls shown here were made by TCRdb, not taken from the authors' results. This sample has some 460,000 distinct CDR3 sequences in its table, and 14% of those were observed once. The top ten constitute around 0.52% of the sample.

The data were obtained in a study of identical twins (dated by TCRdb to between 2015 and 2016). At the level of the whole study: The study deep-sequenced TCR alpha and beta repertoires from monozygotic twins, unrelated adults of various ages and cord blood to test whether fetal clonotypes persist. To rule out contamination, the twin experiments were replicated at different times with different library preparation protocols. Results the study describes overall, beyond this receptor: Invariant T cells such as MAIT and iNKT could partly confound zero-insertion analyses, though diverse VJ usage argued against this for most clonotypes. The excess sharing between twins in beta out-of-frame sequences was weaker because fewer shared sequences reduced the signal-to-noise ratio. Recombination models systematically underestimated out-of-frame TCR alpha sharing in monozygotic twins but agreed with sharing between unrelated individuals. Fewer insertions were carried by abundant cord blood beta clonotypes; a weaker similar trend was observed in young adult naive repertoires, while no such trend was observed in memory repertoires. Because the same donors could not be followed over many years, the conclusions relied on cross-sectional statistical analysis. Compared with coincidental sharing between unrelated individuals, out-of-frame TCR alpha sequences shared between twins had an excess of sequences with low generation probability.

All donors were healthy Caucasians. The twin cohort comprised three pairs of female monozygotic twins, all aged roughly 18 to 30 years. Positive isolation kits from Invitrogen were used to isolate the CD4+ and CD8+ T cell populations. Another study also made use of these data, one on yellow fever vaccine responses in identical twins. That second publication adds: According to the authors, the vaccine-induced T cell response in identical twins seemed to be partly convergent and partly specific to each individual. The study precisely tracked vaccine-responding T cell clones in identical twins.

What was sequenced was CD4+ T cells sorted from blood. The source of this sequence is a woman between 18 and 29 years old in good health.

The sequence in DNA is TGTGCCAGCAGTCCTCTCACAGGGTTTGCCGGGGAGCTGTTTTTT. This translates into CASSPLTGFAGELFF. The receptor chain draws on TRBV6-2 or TRBV6-3 and TRBJ2-2, and TRBD1 may be the D gene, going by 6 matching bases. Relative to germline, V is 5 bases shorter and J is 6 bases shorter, with 16 bases between their ends. From the cysteine through the phenylalanine, the CDR3 covers 15 amino acids. Just the 45-base CDR3 DNA is kept, in frame starting at base 1. Via the germline V gene, CDR1 is MNHEY and CDR2 SVGEGT.